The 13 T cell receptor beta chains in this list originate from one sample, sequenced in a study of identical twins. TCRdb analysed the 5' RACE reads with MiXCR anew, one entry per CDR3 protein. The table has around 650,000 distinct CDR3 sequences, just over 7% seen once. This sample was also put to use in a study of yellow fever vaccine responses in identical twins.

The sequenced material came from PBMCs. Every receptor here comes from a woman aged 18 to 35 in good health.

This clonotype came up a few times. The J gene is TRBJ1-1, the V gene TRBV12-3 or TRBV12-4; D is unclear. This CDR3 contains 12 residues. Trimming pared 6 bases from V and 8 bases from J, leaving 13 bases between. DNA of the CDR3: TGTGCCAGCAGCCCAATTACAGAAGAAGCTTTCTTT. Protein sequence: CASSPITEEAFF.

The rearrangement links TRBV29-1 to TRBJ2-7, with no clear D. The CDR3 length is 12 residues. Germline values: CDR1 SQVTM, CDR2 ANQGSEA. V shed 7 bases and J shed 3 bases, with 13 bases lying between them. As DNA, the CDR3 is TGCAGCGCTGGTGGACCGAGCTACGAGCAGTACTTC. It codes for CSAGGPSYEQYF.

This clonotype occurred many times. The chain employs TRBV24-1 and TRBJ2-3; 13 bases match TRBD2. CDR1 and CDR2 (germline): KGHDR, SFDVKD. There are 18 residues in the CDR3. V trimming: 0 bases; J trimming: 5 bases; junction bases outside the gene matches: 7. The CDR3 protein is CATSDLSTSGRDGDTQYF. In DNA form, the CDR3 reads TGTGCCACCAGTGATTTGAGTACTAGCGGGAGGGACGGAGATACGCAGTATTTT.

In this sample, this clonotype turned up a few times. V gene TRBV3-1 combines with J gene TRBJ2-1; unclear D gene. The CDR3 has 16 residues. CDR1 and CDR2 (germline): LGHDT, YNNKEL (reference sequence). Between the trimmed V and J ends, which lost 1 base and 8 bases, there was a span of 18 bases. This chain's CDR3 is CASSQGSYPPSHEQFF. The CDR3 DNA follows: TGTGCCAGCAGCCAAGGCTCCTACCCTCCCTCCCATGAGCAGTTCTTC.

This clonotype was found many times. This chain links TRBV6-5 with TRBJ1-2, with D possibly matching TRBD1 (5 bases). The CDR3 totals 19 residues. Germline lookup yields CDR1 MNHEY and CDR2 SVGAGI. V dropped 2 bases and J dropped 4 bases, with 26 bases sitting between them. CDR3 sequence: CASSYANLGRTSEGYGYTF. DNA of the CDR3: TGTGCCAGCAGTTACGCAAATCTGGGACGGACCTCAGAGGGCTATGGCTACACCTTC.

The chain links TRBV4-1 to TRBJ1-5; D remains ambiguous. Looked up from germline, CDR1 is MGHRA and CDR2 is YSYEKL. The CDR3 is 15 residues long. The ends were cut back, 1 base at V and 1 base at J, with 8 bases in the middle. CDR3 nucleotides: TGCGCCAGCAGCCAAGCGCTCTCGAGCAATCAGCCCCAGCATTTT. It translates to CASSQALSSNQPQHF.

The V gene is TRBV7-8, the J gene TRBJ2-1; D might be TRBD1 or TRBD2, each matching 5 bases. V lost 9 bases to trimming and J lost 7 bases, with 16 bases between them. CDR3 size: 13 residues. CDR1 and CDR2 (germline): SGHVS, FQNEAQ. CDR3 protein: CARTDGTANEQFF. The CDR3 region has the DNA TGTGCCAGAACGGACGGGACCGCGAATGAGCAGTTCTTC.

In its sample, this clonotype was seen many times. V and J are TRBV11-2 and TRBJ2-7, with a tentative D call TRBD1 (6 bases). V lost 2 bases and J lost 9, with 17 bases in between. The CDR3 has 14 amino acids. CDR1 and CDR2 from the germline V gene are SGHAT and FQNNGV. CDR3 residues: CASSLMDSLWGQYV. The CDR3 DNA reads TGTGCCAGCAGCTTAATGGACAGCCTTTGGGGGCAGTACGTC.

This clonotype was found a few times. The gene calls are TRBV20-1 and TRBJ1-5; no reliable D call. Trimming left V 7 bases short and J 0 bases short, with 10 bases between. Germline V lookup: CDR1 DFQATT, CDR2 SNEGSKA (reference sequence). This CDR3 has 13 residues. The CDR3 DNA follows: TGCAGTGTCCACCAGAATAGCAATCAGCCCCAGCATTTT. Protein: CSVHQNSNQPQHF.

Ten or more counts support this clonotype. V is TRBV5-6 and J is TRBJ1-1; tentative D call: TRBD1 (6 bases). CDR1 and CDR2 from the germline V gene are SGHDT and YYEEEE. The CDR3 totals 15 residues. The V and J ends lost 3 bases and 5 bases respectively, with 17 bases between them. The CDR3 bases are TGTGCCAGCAGCTGGGGGCAGGGGATGAGAACTGAAGCTTTCTTT. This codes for CASSWGQGMRTEAFF.

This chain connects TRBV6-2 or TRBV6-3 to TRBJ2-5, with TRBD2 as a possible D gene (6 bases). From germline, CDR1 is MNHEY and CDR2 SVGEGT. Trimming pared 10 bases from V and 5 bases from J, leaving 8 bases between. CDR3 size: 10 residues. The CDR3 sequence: CATRGETQYF. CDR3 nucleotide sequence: TGTGCCACCCGGGGGGAGACCCAGTACTTC.

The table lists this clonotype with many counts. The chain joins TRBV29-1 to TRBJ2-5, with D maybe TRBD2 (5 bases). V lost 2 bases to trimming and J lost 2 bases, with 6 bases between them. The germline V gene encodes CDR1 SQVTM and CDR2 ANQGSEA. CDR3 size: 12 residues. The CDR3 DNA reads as TGCAGCGTTGAACCGGGGCAAGAGACCCAGTACTTC. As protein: CSVEPGQETQYF.

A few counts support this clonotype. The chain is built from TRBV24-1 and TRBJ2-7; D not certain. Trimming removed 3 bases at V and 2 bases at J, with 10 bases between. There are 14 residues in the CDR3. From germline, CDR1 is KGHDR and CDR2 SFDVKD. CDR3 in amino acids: CATSDPRPPYEQYF. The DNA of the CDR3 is TGTGCCACCAGTGATCCGAGACCCCCCTACGAGCAGTACTTC.